The 14 T cell receptor beta chains in this list originate from one sample, sequenced in a study of beta chain features in type 1 diabetes (dated by TCRdb to between 2017 and 2018). The library was built by means of the immunoSEQ multiplex PCR assay. The entire amount of isolated RNA was reverse transcribed using the High Capacity cDNA Reverse Transcription Kit, so the sequenced TCRB transcripts were expressed ones. TCRdb mirrors the immuneACCESS table, restricted to in-frame sequences. Some clones are absent from its copies; in checked studies, under half trace to an unresolved V gene, and the reason for the others is unknown. This sample holds 120,000 or so clones; over 15% were observed only once. Roughly 2.5% of the sample goes to the ten largest clones. Their specific antigens are unknown. Overall study results and their limits: A moderate but significant shortening of TCRB CDR3 length was observed in type 1 diabetes patients in all four CD4+ subsets.

Specimen: central memory CD4+ T cells from blood. The receptor source for this set is a young man with type 1 diabetes.

This clone showed up just a few times. The rearrangement uses TRBV5-6 and TRBJ1-2; no definite D call. The V and J ends lost 0 bases and 4 bases respectively, with 4 bases between them. Germline-derived CDR1 and CDR2 are SGHDT and YYEEEE. The CDR3 runs 12 residues. CDR3 DNA sequence: TGTGCCAGCAGCTTGGCTGCCTATGGCTACACCTTC. Protein sequence: CASSLAAYGYTF.

This clone was seen just once. V is TRBV18 and J is TRBJ2-7; 7 bases are shared with TRBD1. The length of the CDR3 is 14 residues. CDR1 is KGHSH, CDR2 LQKENI, per germline. Trimming removed 2 bases from V and 5 bases from J; junction bases left unmatched: 6. CDR3 residues: CASSPRQGVNEQYF. CDR3 sequence (DNA): TGTGCCAGCTCACCAAGGCAGGGGGTAAACGAGCAGTACTTC.

This chain connects TRBV18 to TRBJ2-7; 7 bases agree with TRBD1. The CDR3 runs 11 residues. V trimming: 10 bases; J trimming: 6 bases; junction bases outside the gene matches: 6. Germline loops: CDR1 KGHSH, CDR2 LQKENI. The CDR3 reads CATHNRGEQYF. Here the CDR3 DNA reads TGTGCCACCCACAACAGGGGCGAGCAGTACTTC.

In DNA form, the CDR3 reads TGTGCCAGCAGCCAGACCCGGGAGACCCCCGGCCACTTT. The encoded protein is CASSQTRETPGHF. The chain links TRBV16 to TRBJ1-6, with D unclear. CDR3 size: 13 residues. CDR1 and CDR2 (germline): KGHSY, FQNENV. V was pared by 3 bases and J by 18 bases, with 18 bases between.

The table lists this clone with a few counts. The rearrangement joins TRBV5-1 to TRBJ2-7; D is undetermined. Germline V CDR1 and CDR2: SGHRS, YFSETQ. The CDR3 loop spans 12 amino acids. With 4 bases removed from V and 4 bases from J, the gap between germline ends came to 9 bases. CDR3 amino acids: CASSPDVYEQYF. In DNA, the CDR3 is TGCGCCAGCAGCCCGGACGTATACGAGCAGTACTTC.

This clone has a handful of counts. This chain joins TRBV18 and TRBJ2-4; D not resolved. V lost 3 bases and J 2 bases, leaving 8 bases between the germline ends. The CDR3 extends over 14 amino acids. Germline V gene sequence: CDR1 KGHSH, CDR2 LQKENI. The CDR3 spells CASSPPYTKNIQYF. The CDR3 DNA is TGTGCCAGCTCACCTCCGTATACCAAAAACATTCAGTACTTC.

The V and J genes are TRBV9 and TRBJ1-1; unclear D gene. Trimming shortened V by 5 bases and J by 8 bases, and 13 bases separated the two germline ends. Germline V gene lookup returns CDR1 SGDLS and CDR2 YYNGEE. The CDR3 is 12 amino acids. CDR3 coding DNA: TGTGCCAGCAGTCCCATTGGGGAGGAAGCTTTCTTT. Encoded protein: CASSPIGEEAFF.

DNA for the CDR3: TGTGCCACTCAGCCAATCGGGACAGGGAATTCACCCCTCCACTTT. Amino acids: CATQPIGTGNSPLHF. The chain is built from TRBV2 and TRBJ1-6; TRBD1 matches at 9 bases. CDR3 length equals 15 residues. Germline loops: CDR1 SNHLY, CDR2 FYNNEI. V was pared by 10 bases and J by 7 bases, with 11 bases of the junction left unmatched.

The chain recombines TRBV18 with TRBJ1-2; D may be TRBD1 (5 bases). The CDR3 has 12 amino acids. V was pared by 3 bases and J by 3 bases, with 5 bases between. Germline V gene sequence: CDR1 KGHSH, CDR2 LQKENI. CDR3 DNA sequence: TGTGCCAGCTCACCCAGGGACTATGGCTACACCTTC. Its protein is CASSPRDYGYTF.

This clone turned up a few times. The chain is built from TRBV5-1 and TRBJ1-4; no clear D gene. Deletions cut 1 base from V and 0 bases from J, with 10 bases between. This CDR3 has 16 amino acids. Per the germline V gene, CDR1 is SGHRS and CDR2 is YFSETQ. CDR3 sequence: CASSLSLGSTNEKLFF. The CDR3 region has the DNA TGCGCCAGCAGCTTGAGCCTCGGGTCAACTAATGAAAAACTGTTTTTT.

This clone was detected only a few times. This chain connects TRBV6-1 to TRBJ2-2; D unclear. Germline V lookup: CDR1 MNHNS, CDR2 SASEGT. V gave up 1 base and J gave up 5 bases, with 8 bases separating them. This CDR3 has 14 residues. The CDR3 nucleotides read TGTGCCAGCAGTGAAGTTGGGTGGACCGGGGAGCTGTTTTTT. This encodes CASSEVGWTGELFF.

V and J are TRBV6-5 and TRBJ2-1, with TRBD2 identical over 15 bases. V lost 6 bases, J lost 7 bases, and 4 bases stayed unmatched. Germline V gene data show CDR1 as MNHEY and CDR2 as SVGAGI. The CDR3 is 15 residues long. The CDR3 protein is CASSPGTSGGNEQFF. CDR3 DNA: TGTGCCAGCAGCCCAGGGACTAGCGGGGGGAATGAGCAGTTCTTC.

The genes are TRBV28 and TRBJ2-7; D call uncertain. This CDR3 is built from 14 residues. V was shortened by 9 bases and J by 0 bases, with 15 bases between the two germline ends. From germline, CDR1 is MDHEN and CDR2 SYDVKM. The CDR3 DNA follows: TGTGCCAGTACCCTACCGGGCGTCTCCTACGAGCAGTACTTC. Translated, it gives CASTLPGVSYEQYF.

This clone showed up just a few times. The chain is built from TRBV7-2 and TRBJ2-5; no definite D call. V was trimmed by 6 bases and J by 5 bases, leaving 16 bases between them. The CDR3 length is 14 residues. Germline values: CDR1 SGHTA, CDR2 FQGNSA. This chain's CDR3 is CASREDPKRETQYF. The DNA for the CDR3 is TGTGCCAGCAGAGAAGACCCCAAGAGGGAGACCCAGTACTTC.